Listed below are T cell receptor beta chains from one sample, sequenced in a study of Ad26.COV2.S vaccination and SARS-CoV-2 variants. Repertoires were generated with immunoSEQ multiplex PCR, while TCRdb's copy carries only in-frame clones and drops some. Among 200,000 to 250,000 clones, 88% were seen once, and the ten largest hold around 10%. The sequences come from peripheral blood, collected in a trial of Ad26.COV2.S vaccine versus placebo. The receptor source for this set is a person between 18 and 65 years old who received the Ad26.COV2.S COVID-19 vaccine or a placebo. Both conserved end residues are part of each CDR3. A D gene is named only where the DNA matches it firmly. Some rows have no size entry. The others give once, few or many, or a class for an expanded clone.

D,V,size,J,DNA,CDR3
.,TRBV9,.,TRBJ2-2,TGTGCCAGCAGCGTAGTAAGGGGAAGGACGAACACCGGGGAGCTGTTTTTT,CASSVVRGRTNTGELFF
TRBD1,TRBV7-2,.,TRBJ1-6,TGTGCCAGCAGCGTCATGACAGGGGAGAATAATTCACCCCTCCACTTT,CASSVMTGENNSPLHF
TRBD2,TRBV6-5,.,TRBJ2-3,TGTGCCAGCAGCTACTCTAGCGGGACGCTCCCAGATACGCAGTATTTT,CASSYSSGTLPDTQYF
.,TRBV11-2,.,TRBJ2-4,TGTGCCAGCAGCCCAGGAGAAGCCAAAAACATTCAGTACTTC,CASSPGEAKNIQYF
TRBD2,TRBV11-2,.,TRBJ2-7,TGTGCCAGCAGCTTAGGACTAGCGGCAACCTACGAGCAGTACTTC,CASSLGLAATYEQYF
.,TRBV7-2,.,TRBJ2-7,TGTGCCAGCAGCTTAGATCGAGGCACCGTGAGGGAGCAGTACTTC,CASSLDRGTVREQYF
TRBD2,TRBV11-3,.,TRBJ2-1,TGTGCCAGCAGCGCACATCGACTAGCGGGAGACTGGTACAATGAGCAGTTCTTC,CASSAHRLAGDWYNEQFF
.,TRBV7-8,.,TRBJ2-7,TGTGCCAGCAGCTCCTCGGGCTACGAGCAGTACTTC,CASSSSGYEQYF
TRBD2,TRBV7-2,many,TRBJ2-7,TGTGCCAGCTCCGGAGGAGCGGGAGCCTACGAGCAGTACTTC,CASSGGAGAYEQYF
.,TRBV2,.,TRBJ1-2,TGTGCCAGCAGTGAAGCGCTCGGGGGTAACTATGGCTACACCTTC,CASSEALGGNYGYTF
TRBD1,TRBV13,.,TRBJ2-1,TGTGCCAGCAGAGACCAGGGGGCGTCATACAATGAGCAGTTCTTC,CASRDQGASYNEQFF
TRBD2,TRBV30,.,TRBJ2-7,TGTGCCTGGAGTTTTGGGGGGGAGTCCCACGAGCAGTACTTC,CAWSFGGESHEQYF
TRBD1,TRBV18,.,TRBJ1-3,TGTGCCAGCTCACCAGGACAGGGTTATTCTGGAAACACCATATATTTT,CASSPGQGYSGNTIYF
.,TRBV5-1,.,TRBJ2-5,TGCGCCAGCAGCTTGGGGACGGAAGAGACCCAGTACTTC,CASSLGTEETQYF
.,TRBV2,once,TRBJ1-4,TGTGCCAGCAGTGAAATAGCCGAAAAACTGTTTTTT,CASSEIAEKLFF
.,TRBV18,.,TRBJ2-3,TGTGCCAGCTCACCACGGGCCGAACAGGACGCCACAGATACGCAGTATTTT,CASSPRAEQDATDTQYF
TRBD1,TRBV27,.,TRBJ2-3,TGTGCCAGCAGCCGGACAGGGGCTCATTTCGGGGATACGCAGTATTTT,CASSRTGAHFGDTQYF
.,TRBV29-1,.,TRBJ2-1,TGCAGCGTCATAGGGGGGAAAATGGCCTACAATGAGCAGTTCTTC,CSVIGGKMAYNEQFF
TRBD2,TRBV7-9,.,TRBJ2-3,TGTGCCAGCAGCCGGAGGACTAGCGGGAGTGTGGCAGATACGCAGTATTTT,CASSRRTSGSVADTQYF
.,TRBV6-1,.,TRBJ2-7,TGTGCCAGCAGTGAGCAGTGGGGGAGATACGAGCAGTACTTC,CASSEQWGRYEQYF
.,TRBV19,.,TRBJ2-5,TGTGCCAGTAGTATTATGTCGAGGGATCAAGAGACCCAGTACTTC,CASSIMSRDQETQYF
.,TRBV7-3,once,TRBJ2-6,TGTGCCAGCAGCTTCGGGCTTGGGGCCAACGTCCTGACTTTC,CASSFGLGANVLTF
.,TRBV18,.,TRBJ2-7,TGTGCCAGCTCACCACAAGGGGGAGGGACCTCCTACGAGCAGTACTTC,CASSPQGGGTSYEQYF
.,TRBV5-1,once,TRBJ2-1,TGCGCCAGCAGCCTTAGGGGGATAGCGGTGGGTTCCTACAATGAGCAGTTCTTC,CASSLRGIAVGSYNEQFF
.,TRBV5-4,.,TRBJ2-3,TGTGCCAGCAGCCCCGGACAGGGAGGGACAGATACGCAGTATTTT,CASSPGQGGTDTQYF
.,TRBV27,many,TRBJ1-6,TGTGCCAGCGGGGGGCACGCCTATAATTCACCCCTCCACTTT,CASGGHAYNSPLHF
.,TRBV4-3,once,TRBJ1-1,TGCGCCAGCAGCCCGGACAACCGGTGGGGTATGAACACTGAAGCTTTCTTT,CASSPDNRWGMNTEAFF
.,TRBV4-2,.,TRBJ2-1,TGTGCCAGCAGCCCCTCCCAGCGAGAGCAGTTCTTC,CASSPSQREQFF
.,TRBV7-2,.,TRBJ2-3,TGTGCCAGCAGCCAAAAGTCAGGGGGCGGCGGGAGGACAGATACGCAGTATTTT,CASSQKSGGGGRTDTQYF
.,TRBV5-5,.,TRBJ2-7,TGTGCCAGCAGCTTGGACATTTACGAGCAGTACTTC,CASSLDIYEQYF
.,TRBV6-5,.,TRBJ2-4,TGTGCCAGCAGCTCCGGGACCCACCAGTACTTC,CASSSGTHQYF
.,TRBV6-5,once,TRBJ2-3,TGTGCCAGCGGGGGACGGCTCACAGATACGCAGTATTTT,CASGGRLTDTQYF
.,TRBV27,few,TRBJ1-1,TGTGCCAGCAGTTCGAACACTGAAGCTTTCTTT,CASSSNTEAFF
.,TRBV5-1,.,TRBJ2-7,TGCGCCAGCAGCTTGTTAGACATACAAGGGTACGAGCAGTACTTC,CASSLLDIQGYEQYF
.,TRBV7-9,.,TRBJ1-4,TGTGCCAGCAGCTCCCGGGGGAGGTTGGGGGAAAAACTGTTTTTT,CASSSRGRLGEKLFF
TRBD1,TRBV4-3,few,TRBJ1-2,TGCGCCAGCAGCCAAGGAACAGGGGCGGGTGGCTACACCTTC,CASSQGTGAGGYTF
.,TRBV28,.,TRBJ2-7,TGTGCCAGCAGTTTTAACGTTGACGAGCAGTACTTC,CASSFNVDEQYF
.,TRBV15,.,TRBJ2-3,TGTGCCACCAGGCTTACAGGGACAGATACGCAGTATTTT,CATRLTGTDTQYF
.,TRBV9,.,TRBJ2-3,TGTGCCAGCAGCTCATGGACAGAGACGGCAGATACGCAGTATTTT,CASSSWTETADTQYF
.,TRBV7-3,.,TRBJ1-3,TGTGCCAGCAGCCCCTCAGGAGGGGAGAGCTCTGGAAACACCATATATTTT,CASSPSGGESSGNTIYF
.,TRBV6-4,.,TRBJ1-5,TGTGCCAGCAGTGACTCGTCGGACCTGGGCGGAGCCAGATATAGCAATCAGCCCCAGCATTTT,CASSDSSDLGGARYSNQPQHF
.,TRBV7-9,.,TRBJ2-1,TGTGCCAGCAGCGCGGAGAGCTCCTACAATGAGCAGTTCTTC,CASSAESSYNEQFF
.,TRBV6-5,.,TRBJ2-2,TGTGCCAGCTCTGGAGGGGGGACGGGCACCGGGGAGCTGTTTTTT,CASSGGGTGTGELFF
TRBD2,TRBV6-5,.,TRBJ2-7,TGTGCCACCCGAGCGGGAGGCCCTCTTATGGAGCAGTACTTC,CATRAGGPLMEQYF
.,TRBV14,.,TRBJ1-1,TGTGCCAGCAGCCCACGGTCGGCCGGGGGAGGGACTGAAGCTTTCTTT,CASSPRSAGGGTEAFF
.,TRBV7-9,.,TRBJ2-5,TGTGCCAGCAGCCCTCGCCCGAGGGCTTCCTACGGAGAAGAGACCCAGTACTTC,CASSPRPRASYGEETQYF
.,TRBV28,.,TRBJ2-7,TGTGCCAGCAGACGCCCGGGACCCAGCTCCTACGAGCAGTACTTC,CASRRPGPSSYEQYF
.,TRBV12-5,.,TRBJ1-1,TGTGCTAGTGGTCTTACTACGGGACCTCTGACTGAAGCTTTCTTT,CASGLTTGPLTEAFF
.,TRBV10-1,.,TRBJ2-7,TGCGCCAGCAGTGAGTCCCCACGGGACGAGCAGTACTTC,CASSESPRDEQYF
.,TRBV7-8,.,TRBJ1-1,TGTGCCAGCAGCTACAGGGAAAGTGGCACTGAAGCTTTCTTT,CASSYRESGTEAFF
.,TRBV12-5,few,TRBJ2-3,TGTGCTAGTGGTTTGGGAGCGACCACAGATACGCAGTATTTT,CASGLGATTDTQYF
TRBD1,TRBV6-1,once,TRBJ1-1,TGTGCCAGCAGTGACAGGGGGTTGGGGGTTGATATGAACACTGAAGCTTTCTTT,CASSDRGLGVDMNTEAFF
.,TRBV28,.,TRBJ1-4,TGTGCCAGCAGTCCAGGTGCAACTAATGAAAAACTGTTTTTT,CASSPGATNEKLFF
.,TRBV5-1,.,TRBJ2-3,TGCGCCAGCAGCAAAGACGGGAGTAGCACAGATACGCAGTATTTT,CASSKDGSSTDTQYF
.,TRBV9,.,TRBJ2-1,TGTGCCAGCAGCGTAGTGGCTCAGGGGGGTCAGTTCTTC,CASSVVAQGGQFF
.,TRBV6-2/TRBV6-3,.,TRBJ1-5,TGTGCCAGCAGCACTATTACAGGGTTGGCTCAGCCCCAGCATTTT,CASSTITGLAQPQHF
TRBD1,TRBV16,.,TRBJ2-3,TGTGCCAGCAGCCAACCCGGACAGGGGAGCACAGATACGCAGTATTTT,CASSQPGQGSTDTQYF
.,TRBV9,.,TRBJ2-1,TGTGCCAGCAGCGTAAGACTAGTGAACGATGAGCAGTTCTTC,CASSVRLVNDEQFF